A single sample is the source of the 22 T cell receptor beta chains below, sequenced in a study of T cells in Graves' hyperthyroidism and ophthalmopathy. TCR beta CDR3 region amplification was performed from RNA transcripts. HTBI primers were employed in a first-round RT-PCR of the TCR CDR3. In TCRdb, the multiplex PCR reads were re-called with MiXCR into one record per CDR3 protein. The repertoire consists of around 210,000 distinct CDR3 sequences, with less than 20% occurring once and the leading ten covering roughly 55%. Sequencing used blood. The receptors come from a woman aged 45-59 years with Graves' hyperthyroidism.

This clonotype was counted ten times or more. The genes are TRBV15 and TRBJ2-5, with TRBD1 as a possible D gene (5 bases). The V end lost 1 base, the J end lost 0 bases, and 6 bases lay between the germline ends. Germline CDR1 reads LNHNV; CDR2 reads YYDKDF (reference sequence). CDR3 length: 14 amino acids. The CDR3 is CATSRGQNQETQYF. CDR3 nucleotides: TGTGCCACCAGCAGAGGACAGAACCAAGAGACCCAGTACTTC.

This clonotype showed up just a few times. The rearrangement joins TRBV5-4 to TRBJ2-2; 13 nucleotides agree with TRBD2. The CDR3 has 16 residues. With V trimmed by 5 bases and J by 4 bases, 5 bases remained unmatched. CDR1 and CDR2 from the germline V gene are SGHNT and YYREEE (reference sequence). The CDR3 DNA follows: TGTGCCAGCAGTTATTGGACTAGCGGGAGCACCGGGGAGCTGTTTTTT. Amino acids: CASSYWTSGSTGELFF.

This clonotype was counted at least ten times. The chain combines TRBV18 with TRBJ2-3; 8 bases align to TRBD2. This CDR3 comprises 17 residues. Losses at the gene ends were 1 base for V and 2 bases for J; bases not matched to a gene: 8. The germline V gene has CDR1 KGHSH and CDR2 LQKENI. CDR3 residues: CASSPRGLAGLTDTQYF. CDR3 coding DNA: TGTGCCAGCTCACCACGTGGCCTAGCGGGCCTCACAGATACGCAGTATTTT.

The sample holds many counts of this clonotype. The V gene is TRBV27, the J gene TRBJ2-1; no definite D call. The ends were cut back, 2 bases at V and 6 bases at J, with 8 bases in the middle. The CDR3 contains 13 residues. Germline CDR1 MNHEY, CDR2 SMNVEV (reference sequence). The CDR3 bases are TGTGCCAGCAGTTTAGCACAGTCCAATGAGCAGTTCTTC. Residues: CASSLAQSNEQFF.

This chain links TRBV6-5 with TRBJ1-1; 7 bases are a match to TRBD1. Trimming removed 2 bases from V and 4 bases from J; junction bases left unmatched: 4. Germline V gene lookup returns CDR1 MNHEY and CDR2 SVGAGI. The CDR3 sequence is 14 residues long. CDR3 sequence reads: CASSYRRQGTEAFF. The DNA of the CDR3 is TGTGCCAGCAGTTACCGCAGACAGGGCACTGAAGCTTTCTTT.

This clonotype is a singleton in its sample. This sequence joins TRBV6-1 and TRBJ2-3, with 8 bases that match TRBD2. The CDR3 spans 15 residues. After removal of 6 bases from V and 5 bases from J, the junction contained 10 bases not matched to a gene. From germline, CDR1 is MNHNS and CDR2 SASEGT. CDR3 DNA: TGTGCCAGCAGAGCATCGGGCCTAGCGGGAGATACGCAGTATTTT. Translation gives CASRASGLAGDTQYF.

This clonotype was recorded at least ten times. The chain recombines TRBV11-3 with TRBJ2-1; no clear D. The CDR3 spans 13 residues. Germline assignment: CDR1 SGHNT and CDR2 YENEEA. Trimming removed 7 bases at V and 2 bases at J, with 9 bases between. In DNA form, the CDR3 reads TGTGCCAGCAATGAGATCACCTACAATGAGCAGTTCTTC. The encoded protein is CASNEITYNEQFF.

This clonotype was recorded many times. The CDR3 protein is CASSYQGLVFRNTEAFF. For the CDR3, the DNA is TGTGCCAGCAGTTATCAGGGATTGGTTTTTAGGAACACTGAAGCTTTCTTT. The gene calls are TRBV28 and TRBJ1-1, with D maybe TRBD1 (5 bases). The V gene's germline CDR1 is MDHEN and CDR2 SYDVKM. The CDR3 runs to 17 residues. The ends were cut back, 4 bases at V and 1 base at J, with 19 bases in the middle.

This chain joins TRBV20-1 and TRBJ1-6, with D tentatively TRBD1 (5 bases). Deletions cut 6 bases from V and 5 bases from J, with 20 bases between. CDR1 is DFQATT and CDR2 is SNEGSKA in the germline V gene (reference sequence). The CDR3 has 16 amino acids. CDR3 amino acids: CSAMRSRDSNNSPLHF. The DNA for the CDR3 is TGCAGTGCCATGAGGTCCCGGGACTCGAATAATTCACCCCTCCACTTT.

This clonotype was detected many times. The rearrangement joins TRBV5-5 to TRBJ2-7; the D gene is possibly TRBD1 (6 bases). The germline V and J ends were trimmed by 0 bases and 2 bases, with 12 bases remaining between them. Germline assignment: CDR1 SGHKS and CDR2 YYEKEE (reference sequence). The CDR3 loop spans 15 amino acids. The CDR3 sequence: CASSLARDITYEQYF. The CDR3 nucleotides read TGTGCCAGCAGCTTGGCGAGGGACATCACCTACGAGCAGTACTTC.

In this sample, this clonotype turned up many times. In DNA, the CDR3 is TGCAGCGTTGGTTTTCGGGGAGTCGGCACTGAAGCTTTCTTT. Translation: CSVGFRGVGTEAFF. The chain uses TRBV29-1 and TRBJ1-1; unclear D gene. The germline gives CDR1 SQVTM, CDR2 ANQGSEA. The germline V and J ends were trimmed by 4 bases and 4 bases, with 16 bases remaining between them. The CDR3 has 14 amino acids.

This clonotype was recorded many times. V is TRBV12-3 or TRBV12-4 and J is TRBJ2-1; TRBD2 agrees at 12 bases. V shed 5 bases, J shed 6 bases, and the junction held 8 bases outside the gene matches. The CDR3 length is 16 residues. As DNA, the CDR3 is TGTGCCAGCAGTCCCACACTAGCGGGAGGTGGCAATGAGCAGTTCTTC. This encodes CASSPTLAGGGNEQFF.

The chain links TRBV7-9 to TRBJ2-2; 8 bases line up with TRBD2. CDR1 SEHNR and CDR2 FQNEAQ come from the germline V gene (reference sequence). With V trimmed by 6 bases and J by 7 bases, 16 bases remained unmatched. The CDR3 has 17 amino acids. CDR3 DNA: TGTGCCAGCAGGCCCCGACTGCGTAGCGGGATCGGCGGGGAGCTGTTTTTT. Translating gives CASRPRLRSGIGGELFF.

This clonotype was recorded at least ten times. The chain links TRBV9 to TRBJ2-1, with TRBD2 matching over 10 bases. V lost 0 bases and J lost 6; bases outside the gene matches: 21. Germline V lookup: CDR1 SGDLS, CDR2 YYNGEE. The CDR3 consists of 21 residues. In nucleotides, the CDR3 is TGTGCCAGCAGCGTAGGGTACCTAGCGGGAGTGGATTTCGTTCTTAGCAATGAGCAGTTCTTC. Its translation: CASSVGYLAGVDFVLSNEQFF.

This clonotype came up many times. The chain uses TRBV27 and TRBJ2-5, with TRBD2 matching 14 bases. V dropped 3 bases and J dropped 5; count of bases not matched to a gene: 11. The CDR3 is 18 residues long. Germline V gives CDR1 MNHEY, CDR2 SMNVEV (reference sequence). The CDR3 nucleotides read TGTGCCAGCAGTTTCCAAGGACTAGCGGGAGGTAACGTGGAGACCCAGTACTTC. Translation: CASSFQGLAGGNVETQYF.

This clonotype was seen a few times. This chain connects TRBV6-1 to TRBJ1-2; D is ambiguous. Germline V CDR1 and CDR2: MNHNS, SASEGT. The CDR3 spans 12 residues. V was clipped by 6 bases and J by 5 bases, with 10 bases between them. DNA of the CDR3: TGTGCCAGCAGGGATGGGCGGTATGGCTACACCTTC. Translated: CASRDGRYGYTF.

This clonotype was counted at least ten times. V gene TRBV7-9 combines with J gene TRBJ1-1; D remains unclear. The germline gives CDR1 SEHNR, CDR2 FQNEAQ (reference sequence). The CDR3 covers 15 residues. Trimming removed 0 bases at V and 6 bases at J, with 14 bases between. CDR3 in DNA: TGTGCCAGCAGCTTAGCGTCTGGAGGGTCGGCTGAAGCTTTCTTT. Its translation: CASSLASGGSAEAFF. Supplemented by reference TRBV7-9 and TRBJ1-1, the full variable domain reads DTGVSQNPRHKITKRGQNVTFRCDPISEHNRLYWYRQTLGQGPEFLTYFQNEAQLEKSRLLSDRFSAERPKGSFSTLEIQRTEQGDSAMYLCASSLASGGSAEAFFGQGTRLTVV.

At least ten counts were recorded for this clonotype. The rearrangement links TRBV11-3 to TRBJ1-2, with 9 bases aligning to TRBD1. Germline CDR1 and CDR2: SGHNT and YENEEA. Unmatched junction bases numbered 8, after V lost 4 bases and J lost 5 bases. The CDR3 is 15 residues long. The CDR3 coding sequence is TGTGCCAGCAGCTCCTCTGGCGGGACAGGGTATGGCTACACCTTC. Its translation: CASSSSGGTGYGYTF.

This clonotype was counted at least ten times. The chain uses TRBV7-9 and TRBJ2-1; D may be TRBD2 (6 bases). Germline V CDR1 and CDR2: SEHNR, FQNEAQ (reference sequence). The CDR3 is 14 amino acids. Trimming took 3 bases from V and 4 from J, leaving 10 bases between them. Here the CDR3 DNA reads TGTGCCAGCAGCTTGGAGGGAATGTACAATGAGCAGTTCTTC. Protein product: CASSLEGMYNEQFF.

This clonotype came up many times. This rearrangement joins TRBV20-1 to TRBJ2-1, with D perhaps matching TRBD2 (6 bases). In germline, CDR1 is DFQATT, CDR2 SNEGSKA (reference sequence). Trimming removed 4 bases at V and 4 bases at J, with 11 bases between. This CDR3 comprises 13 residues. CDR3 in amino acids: CSATAGPYNEQFF. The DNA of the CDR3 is TGCAGTGCTACAGCGGGCCCTTACAATGAGCAGTTCTTC.

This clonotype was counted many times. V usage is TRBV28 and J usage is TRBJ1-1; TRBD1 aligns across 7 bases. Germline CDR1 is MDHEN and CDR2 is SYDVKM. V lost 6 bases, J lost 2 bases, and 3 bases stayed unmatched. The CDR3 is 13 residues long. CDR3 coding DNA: TGTGCCAGCAGACAGGGGCAAAACACTGAAGCTTTCTTT. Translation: CASRQGQNTEAFF. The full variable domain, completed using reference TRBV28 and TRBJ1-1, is DVKVTQSSRYLVKRTGEKVFLECVQDMDHENMFWYRQDPGLGLRLIYFSYDVKMKEKGDIPEGYSVSREKKERFSLILESASTNQTSMYLCASRQGQNTEAFFGQGTRLTVV.

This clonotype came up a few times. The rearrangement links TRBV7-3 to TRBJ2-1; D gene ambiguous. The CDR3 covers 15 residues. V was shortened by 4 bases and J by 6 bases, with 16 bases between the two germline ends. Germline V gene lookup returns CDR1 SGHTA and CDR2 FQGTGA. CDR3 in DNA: TGTGCCAGCAGCTCAATAGCTACTTCTTTCAATGAGCAGTTCTTC. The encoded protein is CASSSIATSFNEQFF.